Ten or more counts support the clone carrying this TCR beta chain. V was pared by 1 base and J by 0 bases, with 9 bases of the junction left unmatched. The CDR3 length is 18 residues. Germline V gives CDR1 LGHNA, CDR2 YSLEER. This entry belongs to a study of identical twins. Via MiXCR, TCRdb re-called the 5' RACE reads, giving one row per CDR3 protein. This sample has 500,000 to 550,000 distinct CDR3 sequences, with roughly a fifth found just once. These records were also assigned to another study, of T cells expressing NK-cell markers. That work contributes: A range of 1.0-7.0% of CD8+ T cells consisted of dominant NKG2C+ clonotypes in six donors.

The sample taken for sequencing was CD4+ T cells sorted from blood. The sequence was collected from a young woman in good health. V usage is TRBV4-3 and J usage is TRBJ1-1; TRBD1 matches at 9 bases. Written as DNA, the CDR3 is TGCGCCAGCAGCCAAGGCGGCGGGACAGGGCACATGAACACTGAAGCTTTCTTT. It encodes CASSQGGGTGHMNTEAFF.